This T cell receptor beta chain is from a study of vaccination and CD4 T cells after COVID-19. Across the study: Recovered patients in the cohort numbered six men and four women, two of them Hispanic. The stimulating agents, overlapping spike peptides, came from SARS-CoV-2, HCoV-NL63, HCoV-OC43 and HCoV-229E.

The treatment is: approximately 11-day PBMC culture with coronavirus spike peptide pools or control peptides (ViraFEST assay). The ViraFEST method relied on peptide pools to expand antigen-specific T cells, followed by TCR sequencing. All positive PCR tests were dated between March and December 2020, predating US Alpha, Beta and Delta variants. The CDR3 length is 13 residues. In germline, CDR1 is MGHRA, CDR2 YSYEKL. The germline V and J ends were trimmed by 5 bases and 4 bases, with 9 bases remaining between them. Cultured CD4+ T cell DNA was sequenced using the Oncomine TCR Beta short-read assay. TCRdb reanalysed the PCR reads using MiXCR and keeps one entry per CDR3 protein. The repertoire includes 11,000 to 15,000 distinct CDR3 sequences, 25% to 40% of them detected once, and 10% to 13% sits in the top ten. With regard to this clonotype: Its target is not known.

The sample was CD4+ T cells from blood, cultured in vitro, taken after SARS-CoV-2 vaccination. This sequence originates from a human donor who had recovered from COVID-19. The chain uses TRBV4-1 and TRBJ1-5, with D possibly TRBD1 on 6 matching bases. CDR3 nucleotide sequence: TGCGCCAGCAGCGATAGGGGGAATCAGCCCCAGCATTTT. It codes for CASSDRGNQPQHF.